The table lists the clone carrying this TCR beta chain with a few counts. Antigen specificity is unknown. The whole isolated RNA underwent reverse transcription, so sequencing captured expressed TCRB transcripts. Profiled with immunoSEQ multiplex PCR; TCRdb holds only in-frame clones, not every one. The data hold about 150,000 clones, with approximately 12% observed a single time. This sample stems from a study of beta chain features in type 1 diabetes. Study summary: Cell yields, gender and age were comparable in patients and healthy donors.

With 0 bases removed from V and 4 bases from J, the gap between germline ends came to 5 bases. This CDR3 region has 13 residues. The germline CDR1 and CDR2 sequences are SGHRS and YFSETQ. Broader study findings: More deletions and fewer insertions at VDJ junctions were found in patients with type 1 diabetes. When cDNA is sequenced, cells with high TCR expression could be over-represented.

Sequenced material: central memory CD4+ T cells from blood. The chain links TRBV5-1 to TRBJ2-1; D uncertain. The clonotype was recovered from a young man in good health. For the CDR3, the DNA is TGCGCCAGCAGCTTGGGGCAGTACAATGAGCAGTTCTTC. Protein: CASSLGQYNEQFF.